Ten or more counts support the clone carrying this TCR beta chain. Investigators prepared the TCR beta libraries by applying iRepertoire HTBI primers and Arm-PCR of CDR3 regions. Using its own MiXCR run on the multiplex PCR reads, TCRdb lists one record per CDR3 protein. The sample shows 410,000 or so distinct CDR3 sequences, 15% of them seen only once. This record comes from a study of regulatory T cells in long-lasting Graves disease. Stated time point: newly diagnosed GD, antithyroid drugs for less than 3 months. Construction of the TCR library relied on RNA isolated from PBMCs. This sample was shared with a second study, whose subject was T cells in Graves' hyperthyroidism and ophthalmopathy.

The sequence came from a woman aged 25-40 years with Graves disease. The specimen comprised peripheral blood mononuclear cells (PBMCs), sampled at new diagnosis, from a patient treated with antithyroid drugs.

CDR3 nucleotide sequence: TGCAGTGCTACGGGACTAGCGGGACTAAGCACAGATACGCAGTATTTT. It translates to CSATGLAGLSTDTQYF. The J gene is TRBJ2-3, the V gene TRBV20-1; 13 positions match TRBD2. In germline, CDR1 is DFQATT, CDR2 SNEGSKA (reference sequence). The CDR3 runs 16 residues. V lost 4 bases and J lost 0; bases outside the gene matches: 4.